Listed below are T cell receptor beta chains from one sample, sequenced in a study of cytomegalovirus exposure and HLA in healthy donors. Sequenced by immunoSEQ multiplex PCR; TCRdb stores in-frame clones only, minus some. The table lists 150,000 or so clones, over 70% of them singletons. The sequencing sample was made of PBMCs. These receptor sequences come from a man aged 30 to 39 in good health and CMV-seropositive. Each CDR3 is given with its conserved first and last residue. D genes are given only for firm matches. The size entry is marked missing in some rows and otherwise reads once, few, many or a size class.

v_call: TRBV21-1; d_call: NA; j_call: TRBJ2-7; clone_size: few; cdr3_aa: CASSNIRLADNYEQYF; cdr3_nt: TGTGCCAGCAGCAACATCCGGCTAGCGGATAACTACGAGCAGTACTTC
v_call: TRBV7-8; d_call: NA; j_call: TRBJ1-1; clone_size: few; cdr3_aa: CASSANYKETEAFF; cdr3_nt: TGTGCCAGCAGCGCGAACTACAAGGAAACTGAAGCTTTCTTT
v_call: TRBV28; d_call: NA; j_call: TRBJ2-5; clone_size: NA; cdr3_aa: CASSLRHLQETQYF; cdr3_nt: TGTGCCAGCAGTCTAAGACACCTCCAAGAGACCCAGTACTTC
v_call: TRBV29-1; d_call: NA; j_call: TRBJ1-4; clone_size: few; cdr3_aa: CSVSPGVSNEKLFF; cdr3_nt: TGCAGCGTCTCCCCGGGGGTGTCTAATGAAAAACTGTTTTTT
v_call: TRBV2; d_call: TRBD1; j_call: TRBJ2-3; clone_size: NA; cdr3_aa: CASRYRGGTDTQYF; cdr3_nt: TGTGCCAGCAGGTACAGGGGTGGCACAGATACGCAGTATTTT
v_call: TRBV10-3; d_call: NA; j_call: TRBJ2-7; clone_size: NA; cdr3_aa: CAISGGDYEQYF; cdr3_nt: TGTGCCATCAGCGGAGGGGACTACGAGCAGTACTTC
v_call: TRBV13; d_call: NA; j_call: TRBJ2-1; clone_size: NA; cdr3_aa: CASNVRDGGPGEQFF; cdr3_nt: TGTGCCAGCAATGTTCGCGACGGAGGGCCTGGTGAGCAGTTCTTC
v_call: TRBV10-3; d_call: TRBD1; j_call: TRBJ1-5; clone_size: NA; cdr3_aa: CAIRDRGNQPQHF; cdr3_nt: TGTGCCATCAGGGACAGGGGCAATCAGCCCCAGCATTTT
v_call: TRBV9; d_call: NA; j_call: TRBJ2-3; clone_size: NA; cdr3_aa: CASSGGGSTDTQYF; cdr3_nt: TGTGCCAGCAGCGGAGGGGGAAGCACAGATACGCAGTATTTT
v_call: TRBV4-1; d_call: NA; j_call: TRBJ2-2; clone_size: NA; cdr3_aa: CASSHPRPQEAAGELFF; cdr3_nt: TGCGCCAGCAGCCATCCCCGCCCTCAGGAAGCGGCCGGGGAGCTGTTTTTT
v_call: TRBV5-1; d_call: TRBD1; j_call: TRBJ2-7; clone_size: NA; cdr3_aa: CASSLSGQANYEQYF; cdr3_nt: TGCGCCAGCAGCCTGTCGGGACAGGCGAACTACGAGCAGTACTTC
v_call: TRBV7-8; d_call: TRBD1; j_call: TRBJ1-1; clone_size: NA; cdr3_aa: CASSFLQGADTEAFF; cdr3_nt: TGTGCCAGCAGCTTCCTACAGGGGGCGGACACTGAAGCTTTCTTT
v_call: TRBV19; d_call: TRBD1; j_call: TRBJ2-7; clone_size: NA; cdr3_aa: CASREQGAEQYF; cdr3_nt: TGTGCCAGTAGAGAACAGGGGGCGGAGCAGTACTTC
v_call: TRBV29-1; d_call: NA; j_call: TRBJ2-1; clone_size: NA; cdr3_aa: CSVLTGIRSSYNEQFF; cdr3_nt: TGCAGTGTCCTCACGGGAATACGTTCCTCCTACAATGAGCAGTTCTTC
v_call: TRBV27; d_call: TRBD1; j_call: TRBJ1-2; clone_size: NA; cdr3_aa: CASSLSLGAGGSYGYTF; cdr3_nt: TGTGCCAGCAGTTTATCTCTCGGGGCAGGGGGTAGTTATGGCTACACCTTC
v_call: TRBV5-1; d_call: TRBD1; j_call: TRBJ2-3; clone_size: NA; cdr3_aa: CASSPTGVTQYF; cdr3_nt: TGCGCCAGCAGCCCGACAGGGGTTACGCAGTATTTT
v_call: TRBV28; d_call: NA; j_call: TRBJ1-1; clone_size: few; cdr3_aa: CASRGNTEAFF; cdr3_nt: TGTGCCAGCCGGGGGAACACTGAAGCTTTCTTT
v_call: TRBV7-9; d_call: TRBD1; j_call: TRBJ2-2; clone_size: NA; cdr3_aa: CASSFHRGTGELFF; cdr3_nt: TGTGCCAGCAGCTTCCACAGGGGCACCGGGGAGCTGTTTTTT
v_call: TRBV6-5; d_call: NA; j_call: TRBJ2-7; clone_size: NA; cdr3_aa: CASSTPGGSYEQYF; cdr3_nt: TGTGCCAGCAGTACCCCTGGCGGTTCCTACGAGCAGTACTTC
v_call: TRBV28; d_call: TRBD1; j_call: TRBJ1-2; clone_size: NA; cdr3_aa: CASSSGQGSVYGYTF; cdr3_nt: TGTGCCAGCAGTTCCGGACAGGGTAGCGTCTATGGCTACACCTTC
v_call: TRBV6-5; d_call: TRBD2; j_call: TRBJ2-3; clone_size: NA; cdr3_aa: CASRGLAGHTDTQYF; cdr3_nt: TGTGCCAGCAGGGGACTAGCGGGGCACACAGATACGCAGTATTTT
v_call: TRBV9; d_call: TRBD2; j_call: TRBJ2-1; clone_size: NA; cdr3_aa: CASSVDSGLASNEQFF; cdr3_nt: TGTGCCAGCAGCGTAGATTCCGGACTAGCTTCCAATGAGCAGTTCTTC
v_call: TRBV29-1; d_call: NA; j_call: TRBJ2-2; clone_size: NA; cdr3_aa: CSVTLPGVSGELFF; cdr3_nt: TGCAGCGTGACCCTACCAGGGGTTTCCGGGGAGCTGTTTTTT
v_call: TRBV27; d_call: NA; j_call: TRBJ2-3; clone_size: NA; cdr3_aa: CASRAAEDNTDTQYF; cdr3_nt: TGTGCCAGCAGGGCAGCGGAAGACAACACAGATACGCAGTATTTT
v_call: TRBV29-1; d_call: NA; j_call: TRBJ2-1; clone_size: NA; cdr3_aa: CSVGGDLGNEQFF; cdr3_nt: TGCAGCGTTGGGGGGGATCTTGGGAATGAGCAGTTCTTC
v_call: TRBV5-1; d_call: TRBD1; j_call: TRBJ2-2; clone_size: NA; cdr3_aa: CASSLQGDGGELFF; cdr3_nt: TGCGCCAGCAGCTTGCAGGGGGATGGCGGGGAGCTGTTTTTT
v_call: TRBV25-1; d_call: TRBD2; j_call: TRBJ2-5; clone_size: few; cdr3_aa: CASSDSLAYQETQYF; cdr3_nt: TGTGCCAGCAGTGATTCACTAGCGTACCAAGAGACCCAGTACTTC
v_call: TRBV29-1; d_call: NA; j_call: TRBJ2-7; clone_size: NA; cdr3_aa: CSVASRGIHEQYF; cdr3_nt: TGCAGCGTTGCTTCTAGGGGTATCCACGAGCAGTACTTC
v_call: TRBV11-3; d_call: NA; j_call: TRBJ1-1; clone_size: NA; cdr3_aa: CASSLAGNTEAFF; cdr3_nt: TGTGCCAGCAGCTTAGCCGGGAACACTGAAGCTTTCTTT
v_call: TRBV7-9; d_call: TRBD1; j_call: TRBJ1-2; clone_size: NA; cdr3_aa: CASSSTGVGYTF; cdr3_nt: TGTGCCAGCAGCTCGACAGGGGTGGGCTACACCTTC
v_call: TRBV5-1; d_call: NA; j_call: TRBJ1-1; clone_size: NA; cdr3_aa: CASSLEGASRNTEAFF; cdr3_nt: TGCGCCAGCAGCTTGGAAGGGGCAAGTCGAAACACTGAAGCTTTCTTT
v_call: TRBV7-9; d_call: NA; j_call: TRBJ2-7; clone_size: NA; cdr3_aa: CASSLGGGTYEQYF; cdr3_nt: TGTGCCAGCAGCTTGGGAGGAGGAACCTACGAGCAGTACTTC
v_call: TRBV11-2; d_call: NA; j_call: TRBJ2-7; clone_size: NA; cdr3_aa: CASSLHGQTYEQYF; cdr3_nt: TGTGCCAGCAGCTTGCACGGACAGACCTACGAGCAGTACTTC
v_call: TRBV9; d_call: TRBD2; j_call: TRBJ2-2; clone_size: NA; cdr3_aa: CASSWTSGAPTGELFF; cdr3_nt: TGTGCCAGCAGTTGGACTAGCGGAGCTCCCACCGGGGAGCTGTTTTTT
v_call: TRBV7-9; d_call: NA; j_call: TRBJ1-2; clone_size: NA; cdr3_aa: CASSLVRGTQDGYTF; cdr3_nt: TGTGCCAGCAGCTTAGTTCGCGGGACGCAAGACGGCTACACCTTC
v_call: TRBV28; d_call: TRBD2; j_call: TRBJ2-5; clone_size: NA; cdr3_aa: CASQPGGLAGEQYF; cdr3_nt: TGTGCCAGCCAACCTGGAGGGCTAGCGGGAGAGCAGTACTTC
v_call: TRBV15; d_call: NA; j_call: TRBJ1-2; clone_size: few; cdr3_aa: CATSRDLSVNGYTF; cdr3_nt: TGTGCCACCTCTAGAGATCTGAGTGTTAATGGCTACACCTTC
v_call: TRBV30; d_call: TRBD2; j_call: TRBJ2-7; clone_size: NA; cdr3_aa: CAWSDKLAGPLEQYF; cdr3_nt: TGTGCCTGGAGTGACAAACTAGCGGGACCGCTGGAGCAGTACTTC
v_call: TRBV10-3; d_call: TRBD1; j_call: TRBJ1-5; clone_size: few; cdr3_aa: CAISESGQGNQPQHF; cdr3_nt: TGTGCCATCAGTGAGTCAGGACAGGGAAATCAGCCCCAGCATTTT
v_call: TRBV4-1; d_call: TRBD1; j_call: TRBJ2-7; clone_size: NA; cdr3_aa: CASSQDRDSEQYF; cdr3_nt: TGCGCCAGCAGCCAAGACCGGGACAGCGAGCAGTACTTC
v_call: TRBV15; d_call: NA; j_call: TRBJ2-1; clone_size: NA; cdr3_aa: CATSRDRLVHEQFF; cdr3_nt: TGTGCCACCAGCAGAGATCGGCTAGTTCACGAGCAGTTCTTC
v_call: TRBV5-1; d_call: NA; j_call: TRBJ2-7; clone_size: NA; cdr3_aa: CASSRGGIGEQYF; cdr3_nt: TGCGCCAGCAGCAGAGGGGGAATTGGCGAGCAGTACTTC
v_call: TRBV5-1; d_call: TRBD2; j_call: TRBJ2-5; clone_size: NA; cdr3_aa: CASSERGTAETQYF; cdr3_nt: TGCGCCAGCAGCGAGCGGGGGACTGCAGAGACCCAGTACTTC
v_call: TRBV28; d_call: NA; j_call: TRBJ2-1; clone_size: NA; cdr3_aa: CASSSRSGSSYNEQFF; cdr3_nt: TGTGCCAGCAGCTCTAGGAGCGGAAGCTCCTACAATGAGCAGTTCTTC
v_call: TRBV28; d_call: TRBD1; j_call: TRBJ2-7; clone_size: NA; cdr3_aa: CASTFSGQVYEQYF; cdr3_nt: TGTGCCAGCACCTTTTCGGGACAGGTCTACGAGCAGTACTTC
v_call: TRBV11-2; d_call: TRBD2; j_call: TRBJ2-7; clone_size: NA; cdr3_aa: CASSLGTSGITYEQYF; cdr3_nt: TGTGCCAGCAGCTTAGGAACTAGCGGGATTACCTACGAGCAGTACTTC
v_call: TRBV11-3; d_call: NA; j_call: TRBJ2-7; clone_size: NA; cdr3_aa: CASSSDRNSPYEQYF; cdr3_nt: TGTGCCAGCAGCTCGGACAGAAACTCACCCTACGAGCAGTACTTC
v_call: TRBV29-1; d_call: NA; j_call: TRBJ2-3; clone_size: NA; cdr3_aa: CSVPRTGSPDTQYF; cdr3_nt: TGCAGTGTTCCGAGGACGGGGTCCCCAGATACGCAGTATTTT
v_call: TRBV7-9; d_call: TRBD1; j_call: TRBJ2-1; clone_size: NA; cdr3_aa: CASSLLRQGYNEQFF; cdr3_nt: TGTGCCAGCAGCTTACTGAGACAGGGGTACAATGAGCAGTTCTTC
v_call: TRBV5-1; d_call: TRBD1; j_call: TRBJ2-3; clone_size: NA; cdr3_aa: CASRAGTESWSLSTDTQYF; cdr3_nt: TGCGCCAGCAGGGCCGGGACAGAGTCCTGGTCCCTTTCCACAGATACGCAGTATTTT
v_call: TRBV7-8; d_call: NA; j_call: TRBJ2-5; clone_size: NA; cdr3_aa: CASSLDWGTLDRRQTQYF; cdr3_nt: TGTGCCAGCAGCTTAGATTGGGGGACATTGGACCGGCGGCAGACCCAGTACTTC